The sequence of this T cell receptor (beta chain) was determined in a study of cytomegalovirus exposure and HLA in healthy donors. Findings and limits, study-wide: Later on, a genetic analysis was performed. It linked a missense variant in DCLRE1C with V- and J-gene trimming of TCR beta. Altogether, about 160 TCR beta chains were recorded as cytomegalovirus-associated. In an earlier analysis, productive rearrangement rates for most beta V segments clustered near 87% or 30%.

Details on this clone: Its specificity is not known.

13 Jbeta primers and 60 Vbeta primers were used for the PCR. Measured with immunoSEQ multiplex PCR; TCRdb has only the in-frame clones, and not every one. There are about 190,000 clones in the sample; around 81% occur only once, and around 2.4% lies in the top ten. The receptor was derived from a young woman in good health and CMV-seronegative. Sequenced material: PBMCs.

The CDR3 DNA sequence: TGTGCCACCAGCAGAGAAGGCGTGGGAGGGCCCTACAATGAGCAGTTCTTC. Translating gives CATSREGVGGPYNEQFF. The chain recombines TRBV15 with TRBJ2-1; TRBD2 matches at 7 bases. The CDR3 is made up of 17 amino acids. V lost 0 bases, J lost 2 bases, and 7 bases stayed unmatched. Germline CDR1 is LNHNV and CDR2 is YYDKDF (reference sequence).